The source of this T cell receptor beta chain is a study of OX40 agonist ivuxolimab in advanced cancers. In the study overall: Males comprised 70% to 85% of the group, whose mean age was about 61 years (range 23 to 79). Of the participants, about 40% had some prior anti-PD-1, anti-PD-L1 or anti-CTLA-4 therapy, which was allowed.

The study, taken as a whole, reports: Expanded clones belonging to CD8+ T cells outnumbered, on average, those of CD4+. People who partly responded at 0.1-3.0 mg/kg had some of the least clonal expansion seen.

Turning to this clone: Antigen specificity is unknown.

Germline V gene sequence: CDR1 SGHDT, CDR2 YYEEEE. CDR3 length: 17 residues. Between the trimmed V and J ends, which lost 1 base and 2 bases, there was a span of 18 bases. Sequencing was performed with immunoSEQ multiplex PCR; in TCRdb, only in-frame clones are kept and a portion is missing. The data contain 65,000 to 95,000 clones, approximately 89% of them singletons. The chain uses TRBV5-6 and TRBJ2-5; possibly TRBD2 for D (6 bases). This sequence originates from an adult with an advanced solid tumor such as melanoma, head and neck, liver or kidney cancer. This specimen was CD4+ or CD8+ T cells sorted from blood, taken in a trial of the OX40 agonist ivuxolimab. The CDR3: CASSLPGRRGSQETQYF. CDR3 bases: TGTGCCAGCAGCTTGCCCGGTCGCCGGGGGTCTCAAGAGACCCAGTACTTC.